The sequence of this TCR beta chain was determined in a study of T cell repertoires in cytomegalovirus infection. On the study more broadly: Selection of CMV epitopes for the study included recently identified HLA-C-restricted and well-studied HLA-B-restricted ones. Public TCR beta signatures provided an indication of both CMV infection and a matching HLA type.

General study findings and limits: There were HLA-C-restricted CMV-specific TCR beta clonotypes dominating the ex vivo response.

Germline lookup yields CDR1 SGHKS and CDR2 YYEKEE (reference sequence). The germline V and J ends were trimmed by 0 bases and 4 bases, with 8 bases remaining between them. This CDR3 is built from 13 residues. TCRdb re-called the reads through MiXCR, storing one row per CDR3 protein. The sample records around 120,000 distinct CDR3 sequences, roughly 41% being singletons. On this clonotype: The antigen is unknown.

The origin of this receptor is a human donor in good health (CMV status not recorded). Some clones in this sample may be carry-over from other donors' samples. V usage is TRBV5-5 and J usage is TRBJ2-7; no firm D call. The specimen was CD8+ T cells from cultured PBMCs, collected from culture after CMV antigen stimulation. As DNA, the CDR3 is TGTGCCAGCAGCTTGGTCCAAGGGTACGAGCAGTACTTC. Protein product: CASSLVQGYEQYF.